This T cell receptor (beta chain) was recovered during a study of CD8 T cells in ankylosing spondylitis. Study outcomes and limitations: In synovial fluid and blood from reactive arthritis, some motif variants were previously reported. Seemingly characteristic of ankylosing spondylitis blood was a TCR beta motif consisting of under 10 highly homologous variants. Matched synovial fluid from ankylosing spondylitis patients was reported to be enriched for disease-linked clones.

With regard to this clonotype: The antigen is undetermined.

Trimming left V 0 bases short and J 6 bases short, with 8 bases between. Germline V gene sequence: CDR1 LGHNA, CDR2 YSLEER. This CDR3 comprises 13 residues. In making TCR beta libraries, quantitative 5'-RACE with molecular barcodes was used. MiXCR, run by TCRdb on the 5' RACE reads, gives a single entry per CDR3 protein. The sample shows 150,000 to 200,000 distinct CDR3 sequences, under 14% of them seen only once. Specimen: blood, either unsorted or a sorted T cell fraction (not recorded which). The source is a male donor with ankylosing spondylitis or in good health (not recorded which). The chain couples TRBV4-3 to TRBJ1-2; D is undetermined. CDR3: CASSQDLDHGYTF. The CDR3 region has the DNA TGCGCCAGCAGCCAAGATCTGGATCATGGCTACACCTTC.